This T cell receptor beta chain was retrieved from a study of T cell responses to AZD1222 COVID-19 vaccine. Sequencing used immunoSEQ multiplex PCR; TCRdb keeps in-frame clones, though not all of them. The table records 100,000 or so clones, around nine tenths of them present only once. Study-level results: Variant regions that are unmutated are reportedly the target of nearly half of spike-specific TCRs.

The ends were cut back, 0 bases at V and 3 bases at J, with 10 bases in the middle. Germline assignment: CDR1 SGHNT and CDR2 YYREEE (reference sequence). This CDR3 is built from 15 residues. For this clone: Its antigen remains unidentified.

This TCR came from an adult in good health. Material: peripheral blood, obtained on day 0 of AZD1222 vaccination. V gene TRBV5-4 combines with J gene TRBJ1-5, with unresolved D. CDR3 sequence (DNA): TGTGCCAGCAGCTTGGACTTGGGGTCCAATCAGCCCCAGCATTTT. It translates to CASSLDLGSNQPQHF.